Listed below are T cell receptor beta chains from one sample, sequenced in a study of cytomegalovirus exposure and HLA in healthy donors. TCRdb keeps only in-frame clones here, not all; method: immunoSEQ multiplex PCR. Here the sample spans 55,000 to 80,000 clones, over 50% being singletons. Material: PBMCs. The receptors come from a middle-aged man in good health and CMV-seropositive. The CDR3 runs from the conserved cysteine through the conserved F or W. D genes are given only for firm matches. Rows give clone size only sometimes, using once, few, many, or a class for an expanded clone.

>once|TRBD1|12|TRBJ1-2|TRBV9
CASSPGQGGYTF
TGTGCCAGCAGCCCAGGACAGGGTGGCTACACCTTC
>.|TRBD2|14|TRBJ2-1|TRBV27
CASTRLAKGNEQFF
TGTGCCAGCACTAGACTAGCTAAGGGCAATGAGCAGTTCTTC
>.|.|15|TRBJ2-2|TRBV9
CASSDRVANTGELFF
TGTGCCAGCAGCGACAGGGTCGCGAACACCGGGGAGCTGTTTTTT
>.|.|13|TRBJ1-1|TRBV7-9
CASSSPWRTEAFF
TGTGCCAGCAGCTCCCCGTGGAGGACTGAAGCTTTCTTT
>.|.|13|TRBJ1-1|TRBV2
CASSSRENTEAFF
TGTGCCAGCAGTTCTCGGGAGAACACTGAAGCTTTCTTT
>.|TRBD1|14|TRBJ2-1|TRBV7-2
CASSQGQGFGEQFF
TGTGCCAGCAGCCAGGGACAGGGTTTTGGTGAGCAGTTCTTC
>.|TRBD1|14|TRBJ1-1|TRBV29-1
CSGLDRAQNTEAFF
TGCAGCGGCCTCGACAGGGCTCAGAACACTGAAGCTTTCTTT
>.|.|13|TRBJ2-7|TRBV7-9
CASSRDGAYEQYF
TGTGCCAGCAGCCGCGACGGAGCCTACGAGCAGTACTTC
>.|.|15|TRBJ1-1|TRBV11-3
CASSLGGLWNTEAFF
TGTGCCAGCAGCTTAGGGGGGCTGTGGAACACTGAAGCTTTCTTT
>.|TRBD2|14|TRBJ2-5|TRBV2
CAGSTTSGAGTQYF
TGTGCCGGCTCTACTACTAGCGGGGCTGGGACCCAGTACTTC
>.|.|13|TRBJ1-6|TRBV4-1
CASSQVSDSPLHF
TGCGCCAGCAGCCAAGTGAGTGATTCACCCCTCCACTTT
>few|TRBD1|16|TRBJ1-5|TRBV4-1
CASSQEGTAPNQPQHF
TGCGCCAGCAGCCAAGAGGGGACAGCCCCAAATCAGCCCCAGCATTTT
>few|TRBD1|15|TRBJ1-1|TRBV5-1
CASSWGTGGNTEAFF
TGCGCCAGCAGCTGGGGGACAGGGGGGAACACTGAAGCTTTCTTT
>.|.|17|TRBJ1-1|TRBV9
CASSPSGGARMNTEAFF
TGTGCCAGCAGCCCTAGCGGTGGGGCGCGTATGAACACTGAAGCTTTCTTT
>once|.|16|TRBJ1-6|TRBV5-6
CASSLSPTMLNSPLHF
TGTGCCAGCAGCCTGTCACCGACTATGCTTAATTCACCCCTCCACTTT
>.|.|13|TRBJ1-2|TRBV6-6
CASRAGGDYGYTF
TGTGCCAGCAGAGCCGGGGGGGACTATGGCTACACCTTC
>few|TRBD2|16|TRBJ2-3|TRBV19
CASSSAGLAGAPAQYF
TGTGCCAGTAGCAGTGCCGGACTAGCGGGGGCCCCTGCGCAGTATTTT
>.|.|16|TRBJ1-2|TRBV7-9
CASSRNSRGGHYGYTF
TGTGCCAGCAGCCGCAACTCGCGAGGGGGTCACTATGGCTACACCTTC